Below are 26 T cell receptor beta chains sequenced from a single sample in a study of blood T cell repertoires in COVID-19. TCRdb's copy holds only in-frame clones and misses some; the assay was immunoSEQ multiplex PCR. The sample records around 100,000 clones, about 85% being singletons. The sample taken for sequencing was peripheral blood. All receptors come from a man in his fifties with active COVID-19.

The chain uses TRBV7-6 and TRBJ2-3; possibly TRBD1 for D (6 bases). This CDR3 is built from 16 residues. V was shortened by 1 base and J by 7 bases, with 18 bases between the two germline ends. Germline V gene sequence: CDR1 SGHVS, CDR2 FNYEAQ. The CDR3 nucleotides are TGTGCCAGCAGCTTAGAAGGGAACACAGGGAGAAATACGCAGTATTTT. The encoded protein is CASSLEGNTGRNTQYF.

This clone has only one observation. The genes are TRBV5-6 and TRBJ2-2; perhaps TRBD2 as D (5 bases). The germline V gene has CDR1 SGHDT and CDR2 YYEEEE. V shed 2 bases and J shed 6 bases, with 14 bases lying between them. The CDR3 sequence is 15 residues long. The DNA for the CDR3 is TGTGCCAGCAGCTTCGCCGTTAGAGGGTCCGGGGAGCTGTTTTTT. It yields the protein CASSFAVRGSGELFF.

The chain employs TRBV30 and TRBJ1-5; D is undetermined. The CDR3 spans 13 residues. Between the trimmed V and J ends, which lost 0 bases and 5 bases, there was a span of 8 bases. Germline CDR1 and CDR2: GTSNPN and SVGIG (reference sequence). The CDR3 coding sequence is TGTGCCTGGAGTGTATCCGGGGATCAGCCCCAGCATTTT. Translating gives CAWSVSGDQPQHF.

This chain uses TRBV2 with TRBJ2-5; the D gene is possibly TRBD2 (7 bases). The CDR3 sequence is 13 residues long. In germline, CDR1 is SNHLY, CDR2 FYNNEI. Trimming took off 7 bases at V and 5 bases at J, with 14 bases between the two ends. The CDR3 reads CASTGGAGETQYF. The CDR3 DNA follows: TGTGCCAGCACTGGGGGGGCGGGGGAGACCCAGTACTTC.

V is TRBV5-5 and J is TRBJ2-3; 8 bases map to TRBD1. Germline V gene sequence: CDR1 SGHKS, CDR2 YYEKEE (reference sequence). V shed 1 base, J shed 2 bases, and the junction held 3 bases outside the gene matches. This CDR3 has 15 amino acids. The CDR3 sequence is CASSLRGQVTDTQYF. The CDR3 nucleotides read TGTGCCAGCAGCTTGAGGGGACAGGTCACAGATACGCAGTATTTT.

V usage is TRBV6-5 and J usage is TRBJ1-1; tentatively, D is TRBD1 (6 bases). V was shortened by 7 bases and J by 3 bases, with 18 bases between the two germline ends. Germline CDR1 reads MNHEY; CDR2 reads SVGAGI. CDR3 length equals 15 residues. The chain's CDR3 is CASTTGGLGDTEAFF. CDR3 bases: TGTGCCAGCACCACGGGGGGGCTGGGGGACACTGAAGCTTTCTTT.

The chain carries TRBV29-1 and TRBJ1-2; 8 nucleotides align to TRBD1. Germline V gene sequence: CDR1 SQVTM, CDR2 ANQGSEA. The ends lost 8 bases at V and 8 bases at J; junction bases unmatched: 10. CDR3 length: 12 residues. The CDR3 DNA reads TGCAGCTACACGAGACAGGGGAAGGGCTACACCTTC. This translates into CSYTRQGKGYTF.

The chain uses TRBV10-3 and TRBJ2-1; D not certain. V was cut by 4 bases and J by 1 base, with 14 bases left in between. Germline-derived CDR1 and CDR2 are ENHRY and SYGVKD. The CDR3 is 16 amino acids. The CDR3: CAISGPELVSYNEQFF. For the CDR3, the DNA is TGTGCCATCAGTGGTCCCGAGCTTGTATCCTACAATGAGCAGTTCTTC.

The V gene is TRBV5-5, the J gene TRBJ2-5; a weak D match, TRBD1 (7 bases). V lost 0 bases, J lost 6 bases, and 27 bases lay in between. From germline, CDR1 is SGHKS and CDR2 YYEKEE (reference sequence). CDR3 length equals 19 residues. CDR3 region: CASSLGRAGGRWSWKTQYF. DNA of the CDR3: TGTGCCAGCAGCTTGGGTCGGGCAGGGGGGCGCTGGAGTTGGAAGACCCAGTACTTC.

The chain is built from TRBV3-1 (or the pseudogene TRBV3-2) and TRBJ2-3; 9 nucleotides align to TRBD2. The trim removed 1 base at V and 5 bases at J, leaving 7 bases unmatched. Germline CDR1 LGHDT, CDR2 YNNKEL (reference sequence). CDR3 size: 16 residues. The DNA for the CDR3 is TGTGCCAGCAGCCAAGGTGGAGCGGGGGGACTAGATACGCAGTATTTT. Amino acid sequence: CASSQGGAGGLDTQYF.

The chain is built from TRBV6-5 and TRBJ2-7; 7 nucleotides line up with TRBD1. V dropped 6 bases and J dropped 5; count of bases not matched to a gene: 4. Germline assignment: CDR1 MNHEY and CDR2 SVGAGI. The CDR3 covers 12 residues. CDR3 amino acids: CASRRGRDEQYF. The DNA of the CDR3 is TGTGCCAGCAGGAGGGGGCGAGACGAGCAGTACTTC.

V usage is TRBV6-6 and J usage is TRBJ2-2; D unresolved. CDR1 MNHNY and CDR2 SVGAGI come from the germline V gene (reference sequence). V was pared by 10 bases and J by 4 bases, with 13 bases between. There are 13 residues in the CDR3. The CDR3 DNA sequence: TGTGCCACCGCAGTTGGAGTCACCGGGGAGCTGTTTTTT. The encoded protein is CATAVGVTGELFF.

V usage is TRBV6-5 and J usage is TRBJ2-3, with 12 bases that match TRBD2. J lost 5 bases, V lost 4 bases, and 4 bases had no gene match. Germline CDR1 MNHEY, CDR2 SVGAGI. This CDR3 has 15 residues. Here the CDR3 DNA reads TGTGCCAGCAGTTCGACTAGCGGGGGCCGAGATACGCAGTATTTT. Translated: CASSSTSGGRDTQYF.

The chain links TRBV6-6 to TRBJ1-5, with 9 positions matching TRBD1. Per the germline V gene, CDR1 is MNHNY and CDR2 is SVGAGI (reference sequence). The CDR3 contains 20 residues. Trimming removed 5 bases from V and 5 bases from J; junction bases left unmatched: 22. In DNA, the CDR3 is TGTGCCAGCAGTCTTCGAAGGGGACAGGGCTATCATGATCGTCATCAGCCCCAGCATTTT. It codes for CASSLRRGQGYHDRHQPQHF.

The chain joins TRBV20-1 to TRBJ1-2, with 7 bases lining up with TRBD1. V lost 7 bases and J lost 9; bases outside the gene matches: 8. The CDR3 contains 11 residues. Looked up from germline, CDR1 is DFQATT and CDR2 is SNEGSKA (reference sequence). In DNA, the CDR3 is TGCAGTGTTCCCGGGACAGCGAGCTACACCTTC. It specifies CSVPGTASYTF.

The J gene is TRBJ1-4, the V gene TRBV7-2; D is undetermined. Germline V lookup: CDR1 SGHTA, CDR2 FQGNSA. Trimming pared 3 bases from V and 7 bases from J, leaving 12 bases between. The CDR3 covers 14 residues. Written as DNA, the CDR3 is TGTGCCAGCAGCTTCCGATTGGGCCGTGAAAAACTGTTTTTT. It is translated as CASSFRLGREKLFF.

The chain links TRBV2 to TRBJ1-4; 11 positions match TRBD1. Germline V gene lookup returns CDR1 SNHLY and CDR2 FYNNEI. V lost 6 bases to trimming and J lost 6 bases; unmatched junction nucleotides: 3. The length of the CDR3 is 14 residues. CDR3 in amino acids: CASSGDRGDEKLFF. In DNA form, the CDR3 reads TGTGCCAGCAGCGGGGACAGGGGGGATGAAAAACTGTTTTTT. Looking up the rest from reference TRBV2 and TRBJ1-4 gives the full variable domain: EPEVTQTPSHQVTQMGQEVILRCVPISNHLYFYWYRQILGQKVEFLVSFYNNEISEKSEIFDDQFSVERPDGSNFTLKIRSTKLEDSAMYFCASSGDRGDEKLFFGSGTQLSVL.

Here the CDR3 reads CASSAAGTGGEKLFF. Here the CDR3 DNA reads TGCGCCAGCAGCGCGGCCGGGACAGGGGGCGAAAAACTGTTTTTT. J is TRBJ1-4 and V is TRBV5-1, with TRBD1 identical over 12 bases. V dropped 4 bases and J dropped 8; count of bases not matched to a gene: 6. The CDR3 loop spans 15 amino acids. CDR1 and CDR2 (germline): SGHRS, YFSETQ.

V usage is TRBV29-1 and J usage is TRBJ2-5; 9 nucleotides align to TRBD2. The CDR3 length is 15 residues. The trim removed 7 bases at V and 2 bases at J, leaving 11 bases unmatched. Germline V gene data show CDR1 as SQVTM and CDR2 as ANQGSEA. The CDR3 nucleotides are TGCAGCGCCAGTCGAAGCGGGGGGCTACAAGAGACCCAGTACTTC. Protein: CSASRSGGLQETQYF.

The chain couples TRBV10-3 to TRBJ1-1, with 9 positions matching TRBD1. The germline V gene encodes CDR1 ENHRY and CDR2 SYGVKD. The length of the CDR3 is 13 residues. V lost 6 bases to trimming and J lost 4 bases; unmatched junction nucleotides: 3. CDR3 DNA: TGTGCCATCAGGCGACAGGGGGGCACTGAAGCTTTCTTT. Translation: CAIRRQGGTEAFF.

This clone is a singleton in its sample. This chain joins TRBV10-3 and TRBJ2-5; possible D gene TRBD2, 5 bases. The V gene's germline CDR1 is ENHRY and CDR2 SYGVKD. Trimming pared 6 bases from V and 5 bases from J, leaving 10 bases between. The CDR3 totals 12 residues. Here the CDR3 DNA reads TGTGCCATCAGAGAGGGCGGGGAGACCCAGTACTTC. Amino acids: CAIREGGETQYF.

The V call is TRBV10-3, the J call TRBJ2-3, with 8 bases fitting TRBD2. The V and J ends lost 3 bases and 2 bases, in that order; junction bases with no gene match: 4. CDR3 size: 15 residues. Per the germline V gene, CDR1 is ENHRY and CDR2 is SYGVKD. The CDR3 loop is CAISDGGGYTDTQYF. The CDR3 nucleotides are TGTGCCATCAGTGATGGCGGGGGGTACACAGATACGCAGTATTTT.

This clone has just one count. This chain links TRBV3-1 (or the pseudogene TRBV3-2) with TRBJ1-2; D possibly corresponds to TRBD1 (6 bases). This CDR3 is built from 16 residues. V was cut by 3 bases and J by 3 bases, with 17 bases left in between. Germline lookup yields CDR1 LGHDT and CDR2 YNNKEL (reference sequence). In DNA, the CDR3 is TGTGCCAGCAGCCATCTTCGGGCAGGGGCGCACTATGGCTACACCTTC. The encoded protein is CASSHLRAGAHYGYTF.

V and J are TRBV19 and TRBJ2-6; D is possibly TRBD1 (7 bases). CDR3 length: 18 residues. V lost 6 bases and J lost 2, with 20 bases in between. The germline CDR1 and CDR2 sequences are LNHDA and SQIVND (reference sequence). CDR3 residues: CASRLGQGGNTGANVLTF. As DNA, the CDR3 is TGTGCCAGTAGGTTGGGTCAGGGGGGCAACACTGGGGCCAACGTCCTGACTTTC.

Here the CDR3 reads CASSQVPGTPYEQYF. The CDR3 nucleotides are TGTGCCAGCAGCCAAGTACCCGGGACACCCTACGAGCAGTACTTC. The chain links TRBV3-1 (or the pseudogene TRBV3-2) to TRBJ2-7, with TRBD1 as a possible D gene (6 bases). CDR3 length: 15 residues. CDR1 is LGHDT, CDR2 YNNKEL, per germline (reference sequence). The germline V and J ends were trimmed by 1 base and 2 bases, with 12 bases remaining between them.

The chain recombines TRBV3-1 (or the pseudogene TRBV3-2) with TRBJ2-1, with TRBD1 identical over 8 bases. The CDR3 is 21 amino acids. CDR1 and CDR2 (germline): LGHDT, YNNKEL (reference sequence). V trimming: 0 bases; J trimming: 4 bases; junction bases outside the gene matches: 20. CDR3 protein: CASSQEYAWDRPSAHYNEQFF. The CDR3 nucleotides read TGTGCCAGCAGCCAAGAATACGCTTGGGACAGGCCCTCTGCCCATTACAATGAGCAGTTCTTC.